The source of this T cell receptor (beta chain) is a study of technical replicates of blood from several donors. Trimming removed 6 bases from V and 4 bases from J, with 19 bases in between. The CDR3 consists of 15 residues. The germline CDR1 and CDR2 sequences are MDHEN and SYDVKM. Clones were read by immunoSEQ multiplex PCR, and TCRdb kept only the in-frame ones, dropping some. Of under 110,000 clones listed, around 96% were seen once; the top ten hold 0.2% to 0.25%. The sequencing input was T cells isolated from PBMCs. This receptor was obtained from a human donor in good health. The chain joins TRBV28 to TRBJ2-7; D may be TRBD2 (6 bases). The DNA for the CDR3 is TGTGCCAGCAGCCCTATTAGTGGGGGGTCATACGAGCAGTACTTC. This gives the protein CASSPISGGSYEQYF.